This TCR beta chain derives from a study of blood T cell repertoires in COVID-19. Study-wide background: The United States, Italy and Spain supplied acute and convalescent COVID-19 samples. The cDNA or gDNA used as material had been derived from T cells, B-cell-depleted T cells, or PBMCs.

The table came from immunoSEQ multiplex PCR; TCRdb's copy has only in-frame clones and leaves some out. The sample has about 260,000 clones, about 84% seen once. Clinical history reported by participants formed the basis on which cohorts were assigned. CDR1 and CDR2 (germline): SGHRS, YFSETQ. This CDR3 region has 15 residues. V lost 7 bases and J lost 10, with 21 bases in between. This chain joins TRBV5-1 and TRBJ1-6, with D possibly being TRBD1 (6 bases). The TCR was taken from a woman in her fifties or sixties who had recovered from COVID-19. The sample comprised PBMCs or T cells enriched from blood (not recorded which). The CDR3 protein is CASQNTQGRGSPLHF. The CDR3 DNA sequence: TGCGCCAGCCAAAATACACAGGGAAGAGGGTCACCCCTCCACTTT.